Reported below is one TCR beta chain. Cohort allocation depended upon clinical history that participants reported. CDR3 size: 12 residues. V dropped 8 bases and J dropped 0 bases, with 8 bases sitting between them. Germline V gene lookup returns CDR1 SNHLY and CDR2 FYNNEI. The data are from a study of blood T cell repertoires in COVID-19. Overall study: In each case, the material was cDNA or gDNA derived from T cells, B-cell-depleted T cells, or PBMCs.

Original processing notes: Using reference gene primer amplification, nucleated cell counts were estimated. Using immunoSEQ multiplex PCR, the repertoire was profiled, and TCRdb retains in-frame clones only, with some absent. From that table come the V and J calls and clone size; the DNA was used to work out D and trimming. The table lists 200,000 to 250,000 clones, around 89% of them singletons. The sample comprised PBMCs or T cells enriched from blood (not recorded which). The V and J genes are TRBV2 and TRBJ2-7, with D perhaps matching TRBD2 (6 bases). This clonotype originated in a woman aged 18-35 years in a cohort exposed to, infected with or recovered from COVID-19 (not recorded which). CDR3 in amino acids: CASGTFSYEQYF. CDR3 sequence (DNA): TGTGCCAGCGGGACTTTCTCCTACGAGCAGTACTTC.